What follows are 25 T cell receptor beta chains derived from one specimen sequenced in a study of T cells in localized non-small cell lung cancer. Profiling relied on immunoSEQ multiplex PCR, and the TCRdb table lists in-frame clones only, not all of them. The profile shows 45,000 to 55,000 clones, approximately 90% of them singletons. The sequences come from peripheral blood, collected before any cancer treatment. The source of these receptors is a male donor older than 55 with stage III squamous cell lung carcinoma.

The chain is built from TRBV21-1 and TRBJ1-2; TRBD1 reflects the table's D call only, with no check against the DNA. TRBV21-1 is labeled a pseudogene. The length of the CDR3 is 14 residues. This chain's CDR3 is CASSVKDSNYGYTF. CDR3 nucleotide sequence: TGTGCCAGCAGCGTAAAGGACAGCAACTATGGCTACACCTTC.

V gene TRBV7-3 combines with J gene TRBJ2-5; D may be TRBD1 (5 bases). Germline V gene lookup returns CDR1 SGHTA and CDR2 FQGTGA. Trimming shortened V by 5 bases and J by 7 bases, and 14 bases separated the two germline ends. The CDR3 loop spans 13 amino acids. The CDR3 spells CASSPDSSWTQYF. The DNA of the CDR3 is TGTGCCAGCAGCCCCGACAGTTCGTGGACCCAGTACTTC.

The gene calls are TRBV28 and TRBJ2-5, with D possibly matching TRBD2 (6 bases). Trimming removed 7 bases at V and 1 base at J, with 16 bases between. Germline CDR1 and CDR2: MDHEN and SYDVKM. This CDR3 spans 15 amino acids. The CDR3 here is CASTLSRDFQETQYF. The CDR3 coding sequence is TGTGCCAGCACCCTTTCCCGGGACTTCCAAGAGACCCAGTACTTC.

The chain is built from TRBV5-6 and TRBJ2-3; D remains ambiguous. Trimming left V 4 bases short and J 4 bases short, with 10 bases between. Germline CDR1 reads SGHDT; CDR2 reads YYEEEE. The CDR3 loop spans 13 amino acids. CDR3 sequence (DNA): TGTGCCAGCAGCACCGCGATAGCAGATACGCAGTATTTT. Its translation: CASSTAIADTQYF. Full variable domain (outside the CDR3, taken from reference TRBV5-6 and TRBJ2-3): DAGVTQSPTHLIKTRGQQVTLRCSPKSGHDTVSWYQQALGQGPQFIFQYYEEEERQRGNFPDRFSGHQFPNYSSELNVNALLLGDSALYLCASSTAIADTQYFGPGTRLTVL.

This clone is a singleton in its sample. The chain has TRBV7-9 and TRBJ2-3; possible D gene TRBD2, 6 bases. The germline V gene has CDR1 SEHNR and CDR2 FQNEAQ (reference sequence). CDR3 length equals 15 residues. Trimming cost V 5 bases and J 0 bases, with 12 bases left between them. CDR3 amino acids: CASSQTSRSTDTQYF. In nucleotides, the CDR3 is TGTGCCAGCAGCCAGACTAGTAGAAGCACAGATACGCAGTATTTT.

This rearrangement joins TRBV12-5 to TRBJ2-7; 9 bases match TRBD2. With 8 bases clipped from V and 3 bases from J, the junction kept 8 bases outside the gene matches. The length of the CDR3 is 14 residues. The germline V gene has CDR1 LGHNT and CDR2 FRNRAP. The CDR3 DNA reads TGTGCTAGTCAGCGGGGGGAACACAGCTACGAGCAGTACTTC. As protein: CASQRGEHSYEQYF.

V usage is TRBV29-1 and J usage is TRBJ2-3; 7 nucleotides align to TRBD2. V lost 5 bases and J lost 2; bases outside the gene matches: 4. The CDR3 length is 13 residues. Germline CDR1 reads SQVTM; CDR2 reads ANQGSEA. The CDR3 protein is CSVWEGLTDTQYF. The CDR3 nucleotides read TGCAGCGTTTGGGAGGGACTCACAGATACGCAGTATTTT.

The chain employs TRBV18 and TRBJ2-7; D remains unclear. CDR3 length equals 13 residues. The germline CDR1 and CDR2 sequences are KGHSH and LQKENI. Between the trimmed V and J ends, which lost 4 bases and 0 bases, there was a span of 7 bases. CDR3 in amino acids: CASSLLDSYEQYF. CDR3 in DNA: TGTGCCAGCTCACTGTTGGACTCCTACGAGCAGTACTTC. The variable domain in full, completed from reference TRBV18 and TRBJ2-7, reads NAGVMQNPRHLVRRRGQEARLRCSPMKGHSHVYWYRQLPEEGLKFMVYLQKENIIDESGMPKERFSAEFPKEGPSILRIQQVVRGDSAAYFCASSLLDSYEQYFGPGTRLTVT.

The V and J genes are TRBV11-2 and TRBJ1-1; no clear D gene. The CDR3 is made up of 13 amino acids. Looked up from germline, CDR1 is SGHAT and CDR2 is FQNNGV. Trimming cost V 3 bases and J 8 bases, with 13 bases left between them. The CDR3 spells CASSFLTRREAFF. Written as DNA, the CDR3 is TGTGCCAGCAGCTTCCTTACGAGAAGGGAAGCTTTCTTT.

The V call is TRBV5-6, the J call TRBJ2-2; 8 nucleotides align to TRBD1. This CDR3 is built from 17 residues. The germline CDR1 and CDR2 sequences are SGHDT and YYEEEE. J was trimmed by 2 bases and V by 0 bases; bases with no gene match: 6. The CDR3 protein is CASSLVQQGVNTGELFF. CDR3 in DNA: TGTGCCAGCAGCTTGGTACAACAGGGGGTTAACACCGGGGAGCTGTTTTTT. Full variable domain (missing parts from reference TRBV5-6 and TRBJ2-2): DAGVTQSPTHLIKTRGQQVTLRCSPKSGHDTVSWYQQALGQGPQFIFQYYEEEERQRGNFPDRFSGHQFPNYSSELNVNALLLGDSALYLCASSLVQQGVNTGELFFGEGSRLTVL.

This clone was detected once. This sequence joins TRBV10-3 and TRBJ2-1, with TRBD2 matching over 13 bases. CDR1 is ENHRY, CDR2 SYGVKD, per germline. Trimming at V came to 4 bases and at J to 7 bases, leaving 7 bases not matched to a gene. The CDR3 has 16 amino acids. The CDR3 sequence: CAISGRTSGSLNEQFF. The CDR3 DNA follows: TGTGCCATCAGTGGTAGGACTAGCGGGAGTCTAAATGAGCAGTTCTTC.

The gene calls are TRBV18 and TRBJ1-1; D remains unclear. Trimming left V 2 bases short and J 3 bases short, with 13 bases between. The CDR3 contains 15 residues. Looked up from germline, CDR1 is KGHSH and CDR2 is LQKENI. DNA for the CDR3: TGTGCCAGCTCACCAGGGCAGCACTCCGACACTGAAGCTTTCTTT. As protein: CASSPGQHSDTEAFF.

The rearrangement links TRBV7-9 to TRBJ1-2, with D possibly TRBD1 on 6 matching bases. The germline CDR1 and CDR2 sequences are SEHNR and FQNEAQ (reference sequence). The CDR3 extends over 14 amino acids. Trimming left V 5 bases short and J 2 bases short, with 12 bases between. The CDR3 coding sequence is TGTGCCAGCAGCCAAGGACAGACCAACTATGGCTACACCTTC. It encodes CASSQGQTNYGYTF.

The CDR3 nucleotides are TGTGCCAGTAGTATCGGGCTAGCGGGAGCCCATATCCAAGAGACCCAGTACTTC. It yields the protein CASSIGLAGAHIQETQYF. V usage is TRBV19 and J usage is TRBJ2-5; 10 bases align to TRBD2. After removal of 3 bases from V and 1 base from J, the junction contained 11 bases not matched to a gene. CDR1 is LNHDA, CDR2 SQIVND, per germline (reference sequence). The CDR3 totals 18 residues.

The rearrangement uses TRBV5-1 and TRBJ2-1; 9 bases agree with TRBD1. The germline V gene has CDR1 SGHRS and CDR2 YFSETQ. The V gene end was trimmed by 5 bases and the J gene end by 3 bases; junction bases not matched to a gene: 9. The CDR3 is made up of 16 amino acids. The CDR3 is CASRAAGTGFYNEQFF. For the CDR3, the DNA is TGCGCCAGCAGGGCTGCCGGGACAGGGTTCTACAATGAGCAGTTCTTC.

This clone has just a few counts. The chain combines TRBV27 with TRBJ2-3, with 9 nucleotides matching TRBD1. The V segment lost 6 bases and the J segment 6 bases; nucleotides outside the gene matches: 10. CDR3 length equals 15 residues. Germline CDR1 is MNHEY and CDR2 is SMNVEV (reference sequence). CDR3 DNA sequence: TGTGCCAGCAGCGCGGGACAGGGTAATTGGGATACGCAGTATTTT. It is translated as CASSAGQGNWDTQYF.

For the CDR3, the DNA is TGTGCCAGCAGCCCCCGGGCAGGGCAAGCCGGGGAGCTGTTTTTT. This codes for CASSPRAGQAGELFF. The chain couples TRBV7-9 to TRBJ2-2; tentatively, D is TRBD1 (5 bases). The CDR3 covers 15 residues. V was trimmed by 5 bases and J by 6 bases, leaving 16 bases between them. From germline, CDR1 is SEHNR and CDR2 FQNEAQ (reference sequence). Full variable domain (outside the CDR3, taken from reference TRBV7-9 and TRBJ2-2): DTGVSQNPRHKITKRGQNVTFRCDPISEHNRLYWYRQTLGQGPEFLTYFQNEAQLEKSRLLSDRFSAERPKGSFSTLEIQRTEQGDSAMYLCASSPRAGQAGELFFGEGSRLTVL.

The chain uses TRBV7-8 and TRBJ1-4, with TRBD1 identical over 7 bases. Unmatched junction bases numbered 11, after V lost 3 bases and J lost 4 bases. CDR1 and CDR2 from the germline V gene are SGHVS and FQNEAQ. The CDR3 totals 17 residues. CDR3 sequence: CASSFSPQGGINEKLFF. CDR3 sequence (DNA): TGTGCCAGCAGCTTCTCGCCCCAAGGGGGCATTAATGAAAAACTGTTTTTT.

The gene calls are TRBV19 and TRBJ2-7, with a possible D match to TRBD1 (5 bases). Germline assignment: CDR1 LNHDA and CDR2 SQIVND (reference sequence). Between the trimmed V and J ends, which lost 5 bases and 3 bases, there was a span of 11 bases. The CDR3 has 13 residues. In DNA form, the CDR3 reads TGTGCCAGTAGTTCCCAGGGCGGCTACGAGCAGTACTTC. Translated: CASSSQGGYEQYF.

The chain uses TRBV7-6 and TRBJ2-1; D is unresolved. The V and J ends lost 1 base and 7 bases respectively, with 11 bases between them. The germline V gene has CDR1 SGHVS and CDR2 FNYEAQ. This CDR3 has 14 amino acids. The CDR3 loop reads CASSLVFDGNEQFF. The DNA of the CDR3 is TGTGCCAGCAGCTTAGTGTTTGACGGGAATGAGCAGTTCTTC. Looking up the rest from reference TRBV7-6 and TRBJ2-1 gives the full variable domain: GAGVSQSPRYKVTKRGQDVALRCDPISGHVSLYWYRQALGQGPEFLTYFNYEAQQDKSGLPNDRFSAERPEGSISTLTIQRTEQRDSAMYRCASSLVFDGNEQFFGPGTRLTVL.

The chain couples TRBV19 to TRBJ1-2; D is unresolved. Germline values: CDR1 LNHDA, CDR2 SQIVND (reference sequence). V was trimmed by 4 bases and J by 4 bases, leaving 10 bases between them. The CDR3 extends over 13 amino acids. The DNA for the CDR3 is TGTGCCAGTAGTAAGGACGGATTCTATGGCTACACCTTC. Its translation: CASSKDGFYGYTF.

The gene calls are TRBV10-3 and TRBJ1-2; D uncertain. There are 14 residues in the CDR3. V dropped 5 bases and J dropped 7 bases, with 17 bases sitting between them. Germline CDR1 reads ENHRY; CDR2 reads SYGVKD. CDR3 in amino acids: CAISYEGSRTGYTF. CDR3 coding DNA: TGTGCCATCAGTTATGAGGGAAGCAGAACTGGCTACACCTTC.

The rearrangement links TRBV5-1 to TRBJ2-2; no reliable D call. V shed 5 bases and J shed 7 bases, with 6 bases lying between them. The CDR3 runs 11 residues. CDR1 is SGHRS, CDR2 YFSETQ, per germline. The CDR3 is CASREVGELFF. For the CDR3, the DNA is TGCGCCAGCAGAGAGGTCGGGGAGCTGTTTTTT.

The chain joins TRBV6-1 to TRBJ1-1, with D possibly being TRBD1 (6 bases). This CDR3 comprises 13 residues. Germline lookup yields CDR1 MNHNS and CDR2 SASEGT. Trimming left V 6 bases short and J 12 bases short, with 20 bases between. DNA of the CDR3: TGTGCCAGCAGCTTCTACTTACAGGGAGAGACTTTCTTT. It is translated as CASSFYLQGETFF.

This clone was observed once. J is TRBJ2-2 and V is TRBV28; weak D call: TRBD2 (7 bases). CDR3 size: 16 residues. Per germline, CDR1 MDHEN and CDR2 SYDVKM. Trimming removed 7 bases at V and 0 bases at J, with 15 bases between. CDR3 residues: CASNEKGGPNTGELFF. The CDR3 nucleotides are TGTGCCAGCAACGAAAAGGGGGGGCCGAACACCGGGGAGCTGTTTTTT.